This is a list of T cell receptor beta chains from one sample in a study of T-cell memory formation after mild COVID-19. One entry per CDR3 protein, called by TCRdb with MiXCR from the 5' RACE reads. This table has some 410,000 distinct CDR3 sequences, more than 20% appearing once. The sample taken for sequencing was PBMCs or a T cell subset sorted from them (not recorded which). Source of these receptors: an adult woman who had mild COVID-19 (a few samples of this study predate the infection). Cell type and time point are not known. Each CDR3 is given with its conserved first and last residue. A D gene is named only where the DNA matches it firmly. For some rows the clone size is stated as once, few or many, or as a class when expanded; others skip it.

CASSLTRSSDEQYF	TGTGCCAGCAGCTTAACGAGGTCTAGCGACGAGCAGTACTTC	-	TRBV7-3	TRBJ2-7	many
CASSPRGFSNEQFF	TGTGCCAGCAGCCCCCGGGGCTTTTCGAATGAGCAGTTCTTC	-	TRBV3-1	TRBJ2-1	few
CASLSSGGANTGELFF	TGTGCCAGCCTCAGTTCTGGGGGGGCGAACACCGGGGAGCTGTTTTTT	TRBD2	TRBV7-2	TRBJ2-2	-
CASSFRQNYGYTF	TGTGCCAGCAGCTTCAGACAGAACTATGGCTACACCTTC	-	TRBV7-9	TRBJ1-2	-
CASRVGTTGRSPLHF	TGTGCCAGCAGGGTGGGAACGACAGGAAGATCACCCCTCCACTTT	-	TRBV12-3/TRBV12-4	TRBJ1-6	few
CAISWGPNGNTIYF	TGTGCCATCAGCTGGGGTCCTAACGGAAACACCATATATTTT	-	TRBV10-3	TRBJ1-3	-
CASSYGDRAYEQYF	TGTGCCAGCAGTTACGGGGACCGAGCCTACGAGCAGTACTTC	-	TRBV6-6	TRBJ2-7	-
CASSLSGVLPEAFF	TGTGCCAGCAGCTTATCAGGGGTCCTTCCTGAAGCTTTCTTT	-	TRBV11-2	TRBJ1-1	few
CASRPTQGAYTEAFF	TGTGCCAGCAGGCCCACACAGGGGGCCTACACTGAAGCTTTCTTT	TRBD1	TRBV6-6	TRBJ1-1	-
CASRDRLVRGKAYEQYF	TGTGCCAGCAGGGACCGATTGGTAAGGGGGAAGGCCTACGAGCAGTACTTC	-	TRBV6-2/TRBV6-3	TRBJ2-7	few
CASSQGQYNSPLHF	TGCGCCAGCAGCCAAGGACAGTATAATTCACCCCTCCACTTT	-	TRBV4-1	TRBJ1-6	-
CASSQRGLNTEAFF	TGTGCCAGCAGCCAGCGAGGGTTGAACACTGAAGCTTTCTTT	-	TRBV3-1	TRBJ1-1	-
CSARDGTGVSYEQYF	TGCAGTGCTAGAGATGGGACAGGGGTGTCCTACGAGCAGTACTTC	TRBD1	TRBV20-1	TRBJ2-7	-
CSEAGTRVETQYF	TGCAGTGAGGCCGGGACTAGGGTAGAGACCCAGTACTTC	TRBD2	TRBV20-1	TRBJ2-5	-
CSARDHETVTGELFF	TGCAGTGCTAGAGATCATGAGACAGTCACCGGGGAGCTGTTTTTT	-	TRBV20-1	TRBJ2-2	-
CASSWYGQGHRGEQFF	TGTGCCAGCAGTTGGTATGGACAGGGGCACCGGGGTGAGCAGTTCTTC	TRBD1	TRBV6-2/TRBV6-3	TRBJ2-1	few
CASSPRGVVGTQYF	TGTGCCAGCAGTCCTCGAGGGGTAGTAGGGACCCAGTACTTC	-	TRBV12-3/TRBV12-4	TRBJ2-5	few
CSGDWDREETQYF	TGCAGTGGAGATTGGGACAGGGAAGAGACCCAGTACTTC	TRBD1	TRBV20-1	TRBJ2-5	few
CSAQPRQDVSPLHF	TGCAGTGCCCAGCCCCGACAAGACGTGTCACCCCTCCACTTT	-	TRBV20-1	TRBJ1-6	-
CASSFTGQGMKKLFF	TGTGCCAGCAGTTTTACGGGACAGGGGATGAAAAAACTGTTTTTT	TRBD1	TRBV12-3/TRBV12-4	TRBJ1-4	-
CASSLVTSGPYNEQFF	TGCGCCAGCAGCTTGGTCACTAGCGGACCCTACAATGAGCAGTTCTTC	TRBD2	TRBV5-1	TRBJ2-1	-
CASSFTTSGGATDTQYF	TGCGCCAGCAGCTTCACCACTAGCGGGGGGGCGACAGATACGCAGTATTTT	TRBD2	TRBV5-1	TRBJ2-3	many
CASSSTGSPNTGELFF	TGTGCCAGCAGCTCAACAGGGAGCCCGAACACCGGGGAGCTGTTTTTT	-	TRBV9	TRBJ2-2	-
CASSMSGSSYEQYF	TGTGCCAGTAGTATGAGCGGGAGCTCCTACGAGCAGTACTTC	TRBD2	TRBV19	TRBJ2-7	-
CASSFVRGYTDTQYF	TGTGCCAGCAGCTTTGTTCGCGGCTACACAGATACGCAGTATTTT	-	TRBV12-1	TRBJ2-3	-
CASSPYGQGEAKLFF	TGTGCCAGCAGCCCCTATGGGCAGGGAGAGGCGAAACTGTTTTTT	-	TRBV7-9	TRBJ1-4	many